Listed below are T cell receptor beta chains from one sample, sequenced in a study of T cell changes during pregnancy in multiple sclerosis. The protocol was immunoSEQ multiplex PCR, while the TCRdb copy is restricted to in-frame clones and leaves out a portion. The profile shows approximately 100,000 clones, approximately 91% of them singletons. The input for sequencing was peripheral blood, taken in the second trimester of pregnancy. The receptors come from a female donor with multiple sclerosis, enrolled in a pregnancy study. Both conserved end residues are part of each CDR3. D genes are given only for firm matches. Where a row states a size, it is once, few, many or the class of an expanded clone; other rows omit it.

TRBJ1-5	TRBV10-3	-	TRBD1	TGTGCCATCAGTTCCGGGACAGGGAGCAATCAGCCCCAGCATTTT	CAISSGTGSNQPQHF
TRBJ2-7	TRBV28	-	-	TGTGCCAGCAGTAGGGCGGGGCTAACCCTCTCCTACGAGCAGTACTTC	CASSRAGLTLSYEQYF
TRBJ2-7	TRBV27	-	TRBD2	TGTGCCAGCCGCTCTAGCGGGAGGTACGAGCAGTACTTC	CASRSSGRYEQYF
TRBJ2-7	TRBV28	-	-	TGTGCCACCCTATCGAGGGCGACGTACGAGCAGTACTTC	CATLSRATYEQYF
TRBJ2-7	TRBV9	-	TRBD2	TGTGCCAGCAGCGCCCAAAAGGGGACTAGCGCCTACGAGCAGTACTTC	CASSAQKGTSAYEQYF
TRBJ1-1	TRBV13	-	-	TGTGCCAGCAAGACGGGGAACACTGAAGCTTTCTTT	CASKTGNTEAFF
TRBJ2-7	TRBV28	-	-	TGTGCCAGCAGTTTTCGACTGTACGAGCAGTACTTC	CASSFRLYEQYF
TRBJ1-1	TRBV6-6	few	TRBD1	TGTGCCAGCCTAATAGGGACAGCGAACACTGAAGCTTTCTTT	CASLIGTANTEAFF
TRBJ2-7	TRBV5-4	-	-	TGTGCCAGCAGCTTGCTCCCTAGCTCCTACGAGCAGTACTTC	CASSLLPSSYEQYF
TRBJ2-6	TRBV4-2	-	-	TGTGCCAGCAGCCAAGATCCTACAGGGTCGGGTGGGGCCAACGTCCTGACTTTC	CASSQDPTGSGGANVLTF
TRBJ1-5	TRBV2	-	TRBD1	TGTGCCAGTCGCCGGGACAGGGACCCCAATCAGCCCCAGCATTTT	CASRRDRDPNQPQHF
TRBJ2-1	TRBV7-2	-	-	TGTGCCAGCAGCTTCCAGCGGAACAATGAGCAGTTCTTC	CASSFQRNNEQFF
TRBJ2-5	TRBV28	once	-	TGTGCCAGCAGTTTGGGGACTCGTAGTTGGGAGACCCAGTACTTC	CASSLGTRSWETQYF
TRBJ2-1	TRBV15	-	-	TGTGCCACCAGCAGAGATCCAGGGGACCATGAGCAGTTCTTC	CATSRDPGDHEQFF
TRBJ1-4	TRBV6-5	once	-	TGTGCCAGCAGTTACGGCAGGGTGGGTGAAAAACTGTTTTTT	CASSYGRVGEKLFF
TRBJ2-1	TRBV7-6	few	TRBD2	TGTGCCAGCAGCTCAGAACTACTAGCGGGAGGGAATGAGCAGTTCTTC	CASSSELLAGGNEQFF
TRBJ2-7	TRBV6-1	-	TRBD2	TGTGCCAGCAGCCACCTAGCGGGCAACTCCTACGAGCAGTACTTC	CASSHLAGNSYEQYF
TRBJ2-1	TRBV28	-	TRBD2	TGTGCCAGCGATAGCGGGAGAGGACGGGAGCAGTTCTTC	CASDSGRGREQFF
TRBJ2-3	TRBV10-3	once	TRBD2	TGTGCCATCAGTAGGACTAGCGGGAGAACAGATACGCAGTATTTT	CAISRTSGRTDTQYF
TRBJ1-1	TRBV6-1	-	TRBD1	TGTGCCAGCAGAAGGACAGGATTAACTGAAGCTTTCTTT	CASRRTGLTEAFF
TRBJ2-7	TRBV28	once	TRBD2	TGTGCCAGCAGTTTGCTGACTAGCGGGAGGGGCGAGCAGTACTTC	CASSLLTSGRGEQYF
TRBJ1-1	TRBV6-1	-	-	TGTGCCAGCATTGCTGGGGACACCTATAACACTGAAGCTTTCTTT	CASIAGDTYNTEAFF